This T cell receptor beta chain was documented in a study of cytomegalovirus exposure and HLA in healthy donors. V was pared by 1 base and J by 0 bases, with 9 bases between. Germline values: CDR1 SGHRS, CDR2 YFSETQ. The CDR3 consists of 15 residues. Some clones are missing from TCRdb's copy, which holds only in-frame ones; the method was immunoSEQ multiplex PCR. The sample has 100,000 to 150,000 clones; about 89% are singletons. The sequence came from a young woman in good health and CMV-seronegative. Specimen: PBMCs. The V gene is TRBV5-1, the J gene TRBJ2-3; D might be TRBD2 (5 bases). The CDR3 loop reads CASSLISGSTDTQYF. The CDR3 DNA sequence: TGCGCCAGCAGCTTGATCAGCGGCAGCACAGATACGCAGTATTTT.